The rows below give T cell receptor beta chains drawn from one sample of a study of T cells in Graves' hyperthyroidism and ophthalmopathy. TCRdb recomputed calls from the multiplex PCR reads with MiXCR, one row per CDR3 protein. Of around 340,000 distinct CDR3 sequences listed, 21% are singletons. The specimen sequenced was blood. These receptors originate from a woman aged 45-59 years with Graves' hyperthyroidism. CDR3s include the opening cysteine and the closing phenylalanine or tryptophan. The order of the fields is D gene, V gene, J gene, clone size, CDR3 protein, CDR3 DNA. D genes are given only for firm matches. Where a row states a size, it is once, few, many or the class of an expanded clone; other rows omit it.

NA	TRBV30	TRBJ2-7	few	CAWSLPVGEQYF	TGTGCCTGGAGCCTCCCGGTGGGCGAGCAGTACTTC
TRBD1	TRBV20-1	TRBJ2-3	many	CSASGGTGRNTQYF	TGCAGTGCTAGTGGTGGGACAGGGCGGAATACGCAGTATTTT
TRBD2	TRBV18	TRBJ2-1	NA	CASSPTSGSDEQFF	TGTGCCAGCTCACCTACTAGCGGGAGTGATGAGCAGTTCTTC
NA	TRBV27	TRBJ1-4	NA	CASSLYTGKNEKLFF	TGTGCCAGCAGTTTATATACAGGGAAGAATGAAAAACTGTTTTTT
NA	TRBV29-1	TRBJ2-1	many	CSVANTGDIPYNEQFF	TGCAGCGTTGCCAATACAGGCGACATCCCTTACAATGAGCAGTTCTTC
NA	TRBV12-3/TRBV12-4	TRBJ2-4	many	CASSAEGMNIQYF	TGTGCCAGCAGTGCTGAGGGTATGAACATTCAGTACTTC
NA	TRBV11-3	TRBJ2-7	many	CASSVRGLGEQYF	TGTGCCAGCAGCGTACGAGGGTTGGGCGAGCAGTACTTC
NA	TRBV20-1	TRBJ2-1	NA	CSARGVKSYNEQFF	TGCAGTGCTAGAGGGGTAAAATCCTACAATGAGCAGTTCTTC
NA	TRBV12-3/TRBV12-4	TRBJ2-3	many	CASTSRGASTDTQYF	TGTGCCAGCACCAGTCGCGGGGCTAGCACAGATACGCAGTATTTT
NA	TRBV19	TRBJ1-2	few	CASTRAVYYGYTF	TGTGCCAGTACCAGAGCCGTCTACTATGGCTACACCTTC
NA	TRBV18	TRBJ2-7	many	CASSPTQGRNEQYF	TGTGCCAGCTCACCAACGCAGGGGAGGAACGAGCAGTACTTC
NA	TRBV29-1	TRBJ1-4	NA	CSVRIQGSNEKLFF	TGCAGCGTTCGAATACAGGGATCTAATGAAAAACTGTTTTTT
NA	TRBV6-1	TRBJ1-2	many	CASSRNRAGYTF	TGTGCCAGCAGTCGCAACAGGGCTGGCTACACCTTC
TRBD2	TRBV28	TRBJ2-7	many	CASSFRYGRASYEQYF	TGTGCCAGCAGTTTCCGTTACGGGAGGGCATCTTACGAGCAGTACTTC
TRBD2	TRBV7-9	TRBJ2-7	NA	CASSTLAGGDEQYF	TGTGCCAGCAGCACACTAGCGGGAGGGGACGAGCAGTACTTC
TRBD1	TRBV7-2	TRBJ2-1	many	CASSPIRQGQFF	TGTGCCAGCAGCCCCATTAGACAGGGACAGTTCTTC
NA	TRBV18	TRBJ1-2	many	CASSPPDGNYGYTF	TGTGCCAGCTCACCACCTGACGGCAACTATGGCTACACCTTC
NA	TRBV20-1	TRBJ2-3	many	CSASGGPGDTQYF	TGCAGTGCTAGCGGGGGGCCGGGGGATACGCAGTATTTT
NA	TRBV29-1	TRBJ2-7	NA	CSVEEGVAYEQYF	TGCAGCGTTGAAGAGGGGGTAGCCTACGAGCAGTACTTC
TRBD1	TRBV13	TRBJ2-7	many	CASSIRQGVWSEQYF	TGTGCCAGCAGCATAAGACAGGGGGTTTGGAGCGAGCAGTACTTC
NA	TRBV11-2	TRBJ2-1	NA	CASSFPSGNRFGQFF	TGTGCCAGCAGCTTCCCCTCTGGTAACAGGTTTGGGCAGTTCTTC
NA	TRBV11-3	TRBJ1-1	once	CASSLDAGGTEAFF	TGTGCCAGCAGCTTAGATGCCGGAGGGACTGAAGCTTTCTTT
TRBD1	TRBV24-1	TRBJ2-1	many	CATSVNRGDEQFF	TGTGCCACCAGTGTTAACAGGGGCGATGAGCAGTTCTTC
NA	TRBV28	TRBJ1-5	many	CASSLSLGGLNQPQHF	TGTGCCAGCAGTTTATCCCTGGGAGGGCTTAATCAGCCCCAGCATTTT
TRBD2	TRBV27	TRBJ2-7	many	CASSPRLRTSGDYEQYF	TGTGCCAGCAGTCCTCGCCTCCGGACTAGCGGGGATTACGAGCAGTACTTC
NA	TRBV2	TRBJ2-5	many	CASSELADQETQYF	TGTGCCAGCAGTGAACTAGCAGATCAAGAGACCCAGTACTTC
TRBD2	TRBV27	TRBJ2-1	many	CASRPGGINEQFF	TGTGCCAGCAGACCGGGGGGGATCAATGAGCAGTTCTTC
NA	TRBV10-3	TRBJ1-5	few	CGANGGGNQPQHF	TGTGGGGCGAACGGCGGTGGCAATCAGCCCCAGCATTTT
TRBD2	TRBV20-1	TRBJ2-5	once	CSAHRTSGIQETQYF	TGCAGTGCTCATCGGACTAGCGGAATACAAGAGACCCAGTACTTC
TRBD1	TRBV13	TRBJ1-6	many	CASSIRRQGINSPLHF	TGTGCCAGCAGCATAAGAAGACAGGGGATTAATTCACCCCTCCACTTT
TRBD1	TRBV9	TRBJ2-3	NA	CASSPWDRVSDTQYF	TGTGCCAGCAGCCCCTGGGACAGGGTATCAGATACGCAGTATTTT
TRBD2	TRBV4-1	TRBJ2-1	NA	CASSQGLLAGEYNEQFF	TGCGCCAGCAGCCAAGGCTTACTAGCGGGTGAATACAATGAGCAGTTCTTC
NA	TRBV6-1	TRBJ1-1	NA	CASSEARAGNTEAFF	TGTGCCAGCAGTGAAGCGCGGGCCGGGAACACTGAAGCTTTCTTT
TRBD1	TRBV2	TRBJ1-1	NA	CASSEFGQGSMNTEAFF	TGTGCCAGCAGTGAATTCGGACAGGGATCCATGAACACTGAAGCTTTCTTT
NA	TRBV5-1	TRBJ1-1	many	CASSDSEDTEAFF	TGCGCCAGCAGCGACAGTGAGGACACTGAAGCTTTCTTT
NA	TRBV29-1	TRBJ2-1	NA	CSARGHNEQFF	TGCAGCGCCCGCGGGCACAATGAGCAGTTCTTC
TRBD1	TRBV5-1	TRBJ2-7	many	CASSVRPGQGYEQYF	TGCGCCAGCAGCGTCCGACCGGGACAGGGATACGAGCAGTACTTC
TRBD1	TRBV9	TRBJ1-2	many	CASSVDPGGHGYTF	TGTGCCAGCAGCGTAGACCCAGGGGGCCATGGCTACACCTTC
NA	TRBV12-3/TRBV12-4	TRBJ2-3	many	CASNLAVSTDTQYF	TGTGCCAGCAATTTAGCGGTCTCCACAGATACGCAGTATTTT
NA	TRBV29-1	TRBJ1-2	few	CSASVETSYTF	TGCAGCGCCTCGGTGGAGACGAGCTACACCTTC
NA	TRBV20-1	TRBJ2-7	many	CSASIAAYEQYF	TGCAGTGCTAGTATTGCGGCCTACGAGCAGTACTTC
TRBD1	TRBV20-1	TRBJ1-2	few	CSANQGAVVDGYTF	TGCAGTGCCAACCAGGGGGCCGTGGTTGATGGCTACACCTTC
NA	TRBV6-4	TRBJ1-6	NA	CASSDGKNSPLHF	TGTGCCAGCAGTGACGGGAAAAATTCACCCCTCCACTTT
NA	TRBV2	TRBJ2-7	once	CASSERDMSSYEQYF	TGTGCCAGCAGTGAAAGGGACATGAGCTCCTACGAGCAGTACTTC
TRBD1	TRBV7-9	TRBJ2-7	many	CASSPRGPNYEQYF	TGTGCCAGCAGCCCGAGGGGGCCTAACTACGAGCAGTACTTC
NA	TRBV6-1	TRBJ1-2	many	CASSEAHGVGYGYTF	TGTGCCAGCAGTGAAGCGCACGGGGTTGGGTATGGCTACACCTTC
NA	TRBV11-2	TRBJ1-1	many	CASSYPPRGPRTTEAFF	TGTGCCAGCAGCTACCCCCCCCGGGGGCCCAGGACGACTGAAGCTTTCTTT
NA	TRBV30	TRBJ2-7	many	CAWSVTLSYEQYF	TGTGCCTGGAGTGTAACGCTCTCCTACGAGCAGTACTTC
TRBD1	TRBV28	TRBJ2-2	NA	CASSFGTGVKAGELFF	TGTGCCAGCAGTTTCGGGACAGGGGTAAAGGCCGGGGAGCTGTTTTTT
NA	TRBV30	TRBJ1-2	many	CAWSPTYGYTF	TGTGCCTGGAGTCCCACCTATGGCTACACCTTC
TRBD2	TRBV2	TRBJ2-2	many	CASRASGRAVGELFF	TGTGCCAGCAGAGCTAGCGGGAGGGCCGTCGGGGAGCTGTTTTTT
TRBD1	TRBV12-3/TRBV12-4	TRBJ1-4	many	CASSRTGYEKLFF	TGTGCCAGCAGCCGGACAGGGTATGAAAAACTGTTTTTT